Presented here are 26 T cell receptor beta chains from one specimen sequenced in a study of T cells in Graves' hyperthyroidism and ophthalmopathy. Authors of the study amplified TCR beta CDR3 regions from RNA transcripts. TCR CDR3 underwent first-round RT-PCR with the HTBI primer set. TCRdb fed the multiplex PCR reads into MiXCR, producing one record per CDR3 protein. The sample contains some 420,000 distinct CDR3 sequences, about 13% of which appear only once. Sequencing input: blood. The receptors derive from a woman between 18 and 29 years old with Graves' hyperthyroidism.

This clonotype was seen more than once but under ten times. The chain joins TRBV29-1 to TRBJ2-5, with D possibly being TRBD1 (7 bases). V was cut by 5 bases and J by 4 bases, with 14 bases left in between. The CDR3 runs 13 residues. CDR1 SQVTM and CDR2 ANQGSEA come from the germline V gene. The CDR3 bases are TGCAGCGTTCAAAGGGGGCGGGGAGAGACCCAGTACTTC. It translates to CSVQRGRGETQYF.

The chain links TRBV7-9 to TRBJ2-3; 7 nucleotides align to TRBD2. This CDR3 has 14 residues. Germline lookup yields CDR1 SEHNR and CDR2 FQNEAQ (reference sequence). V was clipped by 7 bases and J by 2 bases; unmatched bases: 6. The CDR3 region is CASMERGTTDTQYF. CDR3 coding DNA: TGTGCCAGCATGGAGCGGGGCACCACAGATACGCAGTATTTT.

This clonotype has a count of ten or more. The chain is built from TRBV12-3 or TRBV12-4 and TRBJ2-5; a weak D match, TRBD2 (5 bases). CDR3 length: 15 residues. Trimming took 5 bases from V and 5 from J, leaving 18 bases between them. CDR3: CASSPRTSIGETQYF. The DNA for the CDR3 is TGTGCCAGCAGTCCCCGGACTTCTATAGGGGAGACCCAGTACTTC.

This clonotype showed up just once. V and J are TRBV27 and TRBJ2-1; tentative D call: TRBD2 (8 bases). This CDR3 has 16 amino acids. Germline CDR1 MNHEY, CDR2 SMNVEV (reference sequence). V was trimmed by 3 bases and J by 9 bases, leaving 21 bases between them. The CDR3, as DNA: TGTGCCAGCAGTTTGGGGACTAGGGGGCCCCTAGTTGAGCAGTTCTTC. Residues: CASSLGTRGPLVEQFF.

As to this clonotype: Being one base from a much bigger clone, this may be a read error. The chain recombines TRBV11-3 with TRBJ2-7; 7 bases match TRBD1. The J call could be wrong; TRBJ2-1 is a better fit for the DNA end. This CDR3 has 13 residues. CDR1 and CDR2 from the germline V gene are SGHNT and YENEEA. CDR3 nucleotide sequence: TGTGCCAGCATCGCGGACAGGACCTACGAGCAGTTCTTC. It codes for CASIADRTYEQFF.

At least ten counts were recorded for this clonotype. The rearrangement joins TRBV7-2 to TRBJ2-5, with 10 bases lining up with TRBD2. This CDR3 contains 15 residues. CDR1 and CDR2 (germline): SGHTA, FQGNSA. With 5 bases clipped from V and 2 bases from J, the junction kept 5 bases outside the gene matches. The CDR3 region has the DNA TGTGCCAGCAGCCCTAGCGGGAGAGGGCAAGAGACCCAGTACTTC. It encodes CASSPSGRGQETQYF.

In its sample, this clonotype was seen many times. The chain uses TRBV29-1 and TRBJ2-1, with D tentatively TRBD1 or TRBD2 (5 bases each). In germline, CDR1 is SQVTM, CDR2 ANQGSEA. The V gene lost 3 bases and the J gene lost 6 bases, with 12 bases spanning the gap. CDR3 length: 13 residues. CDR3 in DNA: TGCAGCGTTGACAGGGAGAATTTCAATGAGCAGTTCTTC. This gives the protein CSVDRENFNEQFF.

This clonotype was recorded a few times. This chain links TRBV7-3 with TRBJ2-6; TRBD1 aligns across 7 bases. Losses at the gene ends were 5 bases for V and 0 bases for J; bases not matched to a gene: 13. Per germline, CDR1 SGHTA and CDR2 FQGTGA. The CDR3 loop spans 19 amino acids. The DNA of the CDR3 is TGTGCCAGCAGCCTGCGCCCGGGACAGCTCGCCTCTGGGGCCAACGTCCTGACTTTC. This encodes CASSLRPGQLASGANVLTF.

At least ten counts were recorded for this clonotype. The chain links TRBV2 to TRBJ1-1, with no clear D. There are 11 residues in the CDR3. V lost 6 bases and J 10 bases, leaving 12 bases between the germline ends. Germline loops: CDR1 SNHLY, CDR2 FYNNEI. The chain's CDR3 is CASRGTPVAFF. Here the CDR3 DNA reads TGTGCCAGCAGGGGAACTCCGGTAGCTTTCTTT.

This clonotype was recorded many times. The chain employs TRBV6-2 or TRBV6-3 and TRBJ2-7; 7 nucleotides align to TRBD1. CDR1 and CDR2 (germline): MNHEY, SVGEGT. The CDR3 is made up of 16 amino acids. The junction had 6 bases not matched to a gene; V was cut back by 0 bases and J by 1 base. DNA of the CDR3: TGTGCCAGCAGTTACTCACAGGGGATGATTTCCTACGAGCAGTACTTC. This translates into CASSYSQGMISYEQYF.

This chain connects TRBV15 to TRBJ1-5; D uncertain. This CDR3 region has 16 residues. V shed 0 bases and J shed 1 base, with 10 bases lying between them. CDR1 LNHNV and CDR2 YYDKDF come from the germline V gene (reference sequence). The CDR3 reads CATSRDPGLSNQPQHF. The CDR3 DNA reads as TGTGCCACCAGCAGAGACCCCGGGCTAAGCAATCAGCCCCAGCATTTT.

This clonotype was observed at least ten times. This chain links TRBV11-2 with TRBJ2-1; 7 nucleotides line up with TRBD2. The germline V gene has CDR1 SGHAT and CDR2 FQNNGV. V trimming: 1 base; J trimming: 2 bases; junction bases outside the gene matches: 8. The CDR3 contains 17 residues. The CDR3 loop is CASSLGLRTRPYNEQFF. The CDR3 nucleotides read TGTGCCAGCAGCTTAGGTTTAAGGACTAGGCCCTACAATGAGCAGTTCTTC.

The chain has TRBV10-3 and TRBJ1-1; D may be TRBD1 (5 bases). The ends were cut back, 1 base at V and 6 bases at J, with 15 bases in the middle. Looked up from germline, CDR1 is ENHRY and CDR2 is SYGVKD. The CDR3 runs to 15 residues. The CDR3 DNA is TGTGCCATCAGTGAGTTAGAAAACGGGGCCCCTGAAGCTTTCTTT. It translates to CAISELENGAPEAFF.

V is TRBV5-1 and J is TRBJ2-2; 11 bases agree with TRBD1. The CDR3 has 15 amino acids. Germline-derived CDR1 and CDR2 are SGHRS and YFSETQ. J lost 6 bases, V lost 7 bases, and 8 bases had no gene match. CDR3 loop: CASGEPDRGPGELFF. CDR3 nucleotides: TGCGCCAGCGGGGAACCGGACAGGGGGCCCGGGGAGCTGTTTTTT.

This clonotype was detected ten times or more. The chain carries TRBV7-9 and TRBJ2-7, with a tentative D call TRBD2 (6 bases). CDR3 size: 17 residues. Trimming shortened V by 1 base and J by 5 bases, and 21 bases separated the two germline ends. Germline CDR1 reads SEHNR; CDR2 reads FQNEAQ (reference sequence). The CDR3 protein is CASSLEYGGLSKDEQYF. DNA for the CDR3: TGTGCCAGCAGCTTAGAGTATGGAGGGCTCTCGAAGGACGAGCAGTACTTC.

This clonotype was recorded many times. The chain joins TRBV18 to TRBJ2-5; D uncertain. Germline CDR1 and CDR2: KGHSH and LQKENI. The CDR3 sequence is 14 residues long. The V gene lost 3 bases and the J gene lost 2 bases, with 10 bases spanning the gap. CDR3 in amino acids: CASSPGVGQETQYF. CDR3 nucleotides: TGTGCCAGCTCACCTGGCGTCGGGCAAGAGACCCAGTACTTC.

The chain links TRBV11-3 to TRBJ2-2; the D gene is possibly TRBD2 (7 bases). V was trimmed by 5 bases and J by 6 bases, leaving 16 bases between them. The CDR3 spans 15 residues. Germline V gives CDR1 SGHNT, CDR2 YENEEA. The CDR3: CASSPYRGGPGELFF. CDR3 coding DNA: TGTGCCAGCAGCCCTTATAGGGGGGGGCCCGGGGAGCTGTTTTTT. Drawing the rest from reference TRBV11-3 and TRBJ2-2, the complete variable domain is EAGVVQSPRYKIIEKKQPVAFWCNPISGHNTLYWYLQNLGQGPELLIRYENEEAVDDSQLPKDRFSAERLKGVDSTLKIQPAELGDSAVYLCASSPYRGGPGELFFGEGSRLTVL.

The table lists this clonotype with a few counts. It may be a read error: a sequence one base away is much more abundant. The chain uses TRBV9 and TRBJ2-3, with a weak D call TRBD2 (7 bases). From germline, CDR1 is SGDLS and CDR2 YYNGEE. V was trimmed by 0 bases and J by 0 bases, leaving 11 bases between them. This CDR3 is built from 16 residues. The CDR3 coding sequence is TGTGCCAGCAGCGTAGAGGGGGGGACTAGCACAGATACGCAGTATTTT. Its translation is CASSVEGGTSTDTQYF. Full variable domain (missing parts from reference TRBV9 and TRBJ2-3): DSGVTQTPKHLITATGQRVTLRCSPRSGDLSVYWYQQSLDQGLQFLIQYYNGEERAKGNILERFSAQQFPDLHSELNLSSLELGDSALYFCASSVEGGTSTDTQYFGPGTRLTVL.

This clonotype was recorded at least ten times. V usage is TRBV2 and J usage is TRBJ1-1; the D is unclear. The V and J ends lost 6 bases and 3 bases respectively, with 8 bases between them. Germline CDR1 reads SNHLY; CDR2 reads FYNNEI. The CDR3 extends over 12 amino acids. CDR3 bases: TGTGCCAGCAGGACGATGGACACTGAAGCTTTCTTT. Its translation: CASRTMDTEAFF. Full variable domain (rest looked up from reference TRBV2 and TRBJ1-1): EPEVTQTPSHQVTQMGQEVILRCVPISNHLYFYWYRQILGQKVEFLVSFYNNEISEKSEIFDDQFSVERPDGSNFTLKIRSTKLEDSAMYFCASRTMDTEAFFGQGTRLTVV.

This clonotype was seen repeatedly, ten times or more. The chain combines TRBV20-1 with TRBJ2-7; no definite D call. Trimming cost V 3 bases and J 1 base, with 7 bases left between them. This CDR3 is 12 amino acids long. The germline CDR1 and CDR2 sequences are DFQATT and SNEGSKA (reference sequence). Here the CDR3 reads CSASLTSYEQYF. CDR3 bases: TGCAGTGCTAGTCTGACTTCCTACGAGCAGTACTTC.

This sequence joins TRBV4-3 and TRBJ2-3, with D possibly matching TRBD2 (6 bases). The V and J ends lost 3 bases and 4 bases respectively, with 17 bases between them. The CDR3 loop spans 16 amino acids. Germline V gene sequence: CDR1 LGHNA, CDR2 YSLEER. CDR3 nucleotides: TGCGCCAGCAGCCAGGTGGACTACTACACACCAGATACGCAGTATTTT. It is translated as CASSQVDYYTPDTQYF.

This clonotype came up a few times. The CDR3 is CASGSSGGVTGNTIYF. CDR3 coding DNA: TGTGCTAGTGGAAGTTCCGGGGGGGTTACTGGAAACACCATATATTTT. The chain combines TRBV12-5 with TRBJ1-3, with a weak D call TRBD1 (5 bases). The germline V gene has CDR1 LGHNT and CDR2 FRNRAP. The length of the CDR3 is 16 residues. Between the trimmed V and J ends, which lost 6 bases and 2 bases, there was a span of 17 bases. The full variable domain, its missing parts supplied by reference TRBV12-5 and TRBJ1-3, is DARVTQTPRHKVTEMGQEVTMRCQPILGHNTVFWYRQTMMQGLELLAYFRNRAPLDDSGMPKDRFSAEMPDATLATLKIQPSEPRDSAVYFCASGSSGGVTGNTIYFGEGSWLTVV.

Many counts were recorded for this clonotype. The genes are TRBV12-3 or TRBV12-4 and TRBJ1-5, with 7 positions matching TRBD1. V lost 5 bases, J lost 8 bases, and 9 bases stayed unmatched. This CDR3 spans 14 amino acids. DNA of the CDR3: TGTGCCAGCAGTCTCACAGGGGTCGAAAAGCCCCAGCATTTT. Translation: CASSLTGVEKPQHF.

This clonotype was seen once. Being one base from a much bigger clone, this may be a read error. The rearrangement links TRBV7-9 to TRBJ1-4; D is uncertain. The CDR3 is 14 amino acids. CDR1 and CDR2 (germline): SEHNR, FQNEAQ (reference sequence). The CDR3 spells CVSSEYSTNEKLFF. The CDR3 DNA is TGTGTCAGCTCCGAATACTCAACTAATGAAAAACTGTTTTTT.

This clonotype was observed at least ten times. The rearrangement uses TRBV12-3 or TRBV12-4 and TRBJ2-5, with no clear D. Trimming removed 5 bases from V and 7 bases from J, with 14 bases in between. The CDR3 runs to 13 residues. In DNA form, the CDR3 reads TGTGCCAGCAGTGAAACAGCGACCGGGACCCAGTACTTC. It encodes CASSETATGTQYF.

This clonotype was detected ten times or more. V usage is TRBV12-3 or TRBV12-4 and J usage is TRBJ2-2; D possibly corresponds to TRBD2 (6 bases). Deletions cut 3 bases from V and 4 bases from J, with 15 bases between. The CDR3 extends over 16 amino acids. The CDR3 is CASSFGGGMFTGELFF. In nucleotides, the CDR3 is TGTGCCAGCAGTTTTGGTGGGGGGATGTTCACCGGGGAGCTGTTTTTT.